Listed below are T cell receptor beta chains from one sample, sequenced in a study of shared clonotypes between healthy human individuals. Profiling relied on immunoSEQ multiplex PCR, and the TCRdb table lists in-frame clones only, not all of them. The repertoire has 950,000 to 1,300,000 clones, approximately 76% of them found once; the top ten carry roughly 1.4%. The sample consisted of memory CD4+ T cells sorted from blood. The receptors here all came from a man aged 18 to 29 in good health. CDR3s include the opening cysteine and the closing phenylalanine or tryptophan. The order of the fields is D gene, J gene, clone size, V gene, CDR3 protein, CDR3 DNA. The D gene is left open where the match is weak. Clone size is shown for a subset of rows, as once, few, many or a class of expanded clone.

- | TRBJ2-7 | many | TRBV18 | CASSPPGEGYYEQYF | TGTGCCAGCTCACCACCTGGAGAGGGCTACTACGAGCAGTACTTC
- | TRBJ2-1 | once | TRBV19 | CASSNFRNNEQFF | TGTGCCAGTAGTAACTTCCGAAACAATGAGCAGTTCTTC
TRBD1 | TRBJ1-2 | - | TRBV11-2 | CASSFGGTGGTNYGYTF | TGTGCCAGCAGCTTTGGTGGGACAGGGGGTACGAACTATGGCTACACCTTC
TRBD1 | TRBJ2-1 | many | TRBV25-1 | CASSDTGQAPNEQFF | TGTGCCAGCAGTGACACGGGACAGGCACCCAATGAGCAGTTCTTC
TRBD2 | TRBJ2-1 | - | TRBV30 | CAWSPMAGGYNEQFF | TGTGCCTGGAGTCCCATGGCGGGGGGTTACAATGAGCAGTTCTTC
- | TRBJ2-3 | few | TRBV19 | CASSIRTSRLSDTQYF | TGTGCCAGTAGTATTCGGACGAGTAGACTATCAGATACGCAGTATTTT
- | TRBJ2-7 | - | TRBV18 | CASSQSRTDLGEQYF | TGTGCCAGCTCACAATCACGGACAGACTTGGGGGAGCAGTACTTC
- | TRBJ1-1 | few | TRBV25-1 | CASSGSGTEAFF | TGTGCCAGCTCCGGGAGTGGGACTGAAGCTTTCTTT
TRBD1 | TRBJ2-6 | - | TRBV5-8 | CASSWDRAGANVLTF | TGTGCCAGCAGCTGGGACAGGGCTGGGGCCAACGTCCTGACTTTC
- | TRBJ2-4 | once | TRBV5-8 | CASSPGGQYWGIAKNIQYF | TGTGCCAGCAGCCCCGGGGGACAGTACTGGGGGATAGCCAAAAACATTCAGTACTTC
TRBD2 | TRBJ2-3 | - | TRBV6-5 | CATSLAEHTDTQYF | TGTGCCACAAGTCTAGCGGAGCACACAGATACGCAGTATTTT
- | TRBJ2-5 | - | TRBV5-1 | CASSLSGQRSETQYF | TGCGCCAGCAGCTTGAGCGGACAAAGGTCTGAGACCCAGTACTTC
- | TRBJ2-3 | - | TRBV9 | CASSVGRGTDTQYF | TGTGCCAGCAGCGTGGGTCGGGGGACAGATACGCAGTATTTT
- | TRBJ2-7 | - | TRBV28 | CASSLIPDSYEQYF | TGTGCCAGCAGTTTAATCCCTGACTCCTACGAGCAGTACTTC
- | TRBJ1-1 | few | TRBV6-5 | CASNFGTGNTEAFF | TGTGCCAGCAACTTTGGAACCGGGAACACTGAAGCTTTCTTT
- | TRBJ1-1 | many | TRBV5-4 | CASSLPENTEAFF | TGTGCCAGCAGCTTGCCAGAGAACACTGAAGCTTTCTTT
TRBD2 | TRBJ2-7 | once | TRBV7-6 | CASSLILGTSGSEQYF | TGTGCCAGCAGCCTAATTTTAGGGACTAGCGGGAGCGAGCAGTACTTC
- | TRBJ2-5 | few | TRBV6-1 | CASSEIPGVRETQYF | TGTGCCAGCAGTGAAATCCCTGGGGTCCGGGAGACCCAGTACTTC
- | TRBJ1-4 | - | TRBV28 | CASSLSGLYEKLFF | TGTGCCAGCAGTCTCTCAGGGTTATATGAAAAACTGTTTTTT
- | TRBJ2-5 | - | TRBV5-1 | CASSLAGLSQETQYF | TGCGCCAGCAGCTTGGCCGGGCTGTCACAAGAGACCCAGTACTTC
- | TRBJ2-5 | - | TRBV7-9 | CASRSTLVLQETQYF | TGTGCCAGCAGATCTACTCTCGTACTACAAGAGACCCAGTACTTC
- | TRBJ1-5 | - | TRBV7-2 | CASSPAGSGQPQHF | TGTGCCAGCAGCCCAGCGGGCAGCGGCCAGCCCCAGCATTTT
TRBD1 | TRBJ2-7 | few | TRBV5-1 | CASSLVTGAYEQYF | TGCGCCAGCAGCTTGGTTACAGGGGCCTACGAGCAGTACTTC
- | TRBJ2-5 | - | TRBV18 | CASSPIHQGPETQYF | TGTGCCAGCTCACCAATTCACCAGGGTCCCGAGACCCAGTACTTC
- | TRBJ1-5 | - | TRBV19 | CASSAGLNNQPQHF | TGTGCCAGTAGTGCGGGCCTGAACAATCAGCCCCAGCATTTT
- | TRBJ2-3 | - | TRBV21-1 | CASREGTSGGRRADTQYF | TGTGCCAGCCGGGAGGGAACTAGCGGGGGAAGGAGGGCAGATACGCAGTATTTT
- | TRBJ2-5 | few | TRBV2 | CASSSQGTGTQYF | TGTGCCAGCAGTTCTCAGGGGACGGGGACCCAGTACTTC
- | TRBJ2-1 | - | TRBV7-2 | CASSLEGGLPNEQFF | TGTGCCAGCAGCTTAGAGGGAGGATTGCCCAATGAGCAGTTCTTC
- | TRBJ2-1 | - | TRBV5-1 | CASSLEGRSSYNEQFF | TGCGCCAGCAGCTTGGAGGGGAGGAGCTCCTACAATGAGCAGTTCTTC
- | TRBJ2-3 | - | TRBV7-2 | CASSIGRSTDTQYF | TGTGCCAGCAGCATCGGACGGAGCACAGATACGCAGTATTTT
- | TRBJ2-1 | - | TRBV19 | CASSIGGKYNEQFF | TGTGCCAGTAGTATCGGCGGGAAGTACAATGAGCAGTTCTTC
TRBD1 | TRBJ1-2 | - | TRBV28 | CASNSVDRAVNYGYTF | TGTGCCAGCAATTCCGTTGACAGGGCGGTAAACTATGGCTACACCTTC
- | TRBJ2-1 | - | TRBV14 | CASSQDYSYNEQFF | TGTGCCAGCAGCCAGGATTACTCCTACAATGAGCAGTTCTTC
- | TRBJ2-1 | - | TRBV5-1 | CASSALGGAYNEQFF | TGCGCCAGCAGCGCCCTGGGGGGAGCCTACAATGAGCAGTTCTTC
TRBD1 | TRBJ1-6 | few | TRBV2 | CASREQGGNNSPLHF | TGTGCCAGCAGGGAACAGGGGGGAAATAATTCACCCCTCCACTTT
- | TRBJ1-2 | few | TRBV6-6 | CASSTYLGVGYTF | TGTGCCAGCAGCACTTACCTAGGGGTCGGCTACACCTTC
- | TRBJ2-3 | - | TRBV11-2 | CASSLEGTQYF | TGTGCCAGCAGCTTAGAGGGTACGCAGTATTTT
TRBD1 | TRBJ1-5 | few | TRBV19 | CASRSRQGNQPQHF | TGTGCCAGTAGGTCACGACAGGGGAATCAGCCCCAGCATTTT
TRBD1 | TRBJ2-7 | - | TRBV6-1 | CASRRTGGSSYEQYF | TGTGCCAGCAGAAGGACAGGGGGAAGCTCCTACGAGCAGTACTTC
- | TRBJ2-1 | - | TRBV7-2 | CASSLWGEPYNEQFF | TGTGCCAGCAGCTTATGGGGCGAGCCCTACAATGAGCAGTTCTTC
TRBD1 | TRBJ2-1 | - | TRBV18 | CASSPAAGTANNEQFF | TGTGCCAGCTCACCTGCTGCCGGGACAGCGAACAATGAGCAGTTCTTC
TRBD1 | TRBJ2-7 | - | TRBV6-1 | CASSRQGSGYEQYF | TGTGCCAGCAGCCGACAGGGGTCCGGCTACGAGCAGTACTTC
TRBD2 | TRBJ2-1 | - | TRBV6-5 | CASSYGGLAGTEQFF | TGTGCCAGCAGTTACGGTGGGCTAGCGGGAACTGAGCAGTTCTTC
- | TRBJ2-7 | - | TRBV2 | CASTQRLAEQYF | TGTGCCAGCACCCAAAGGCTCGCCGAGCAGTACTTC
TRBD1 | TRBJ2-3 | few | TRBV10-1 | CASSESTSGGSQYF | TGCGCCAGCAGTGAGTCGACATCAGGGGGCTCGCAGTATTTT
TRBD1 | TRBJ1-1 | many | TRBV29-1 | CNAGTGGRTEAFF | TGCAATGCCGGGACAGGGGGCAGAACTGAAGCTTTCTTT
- | TRBJ1-6 | - | TRBV15 | CATRAEPYNSPLHF | TGTGCCACCAGAGCGGAGCCCTATAATTCACCCCTCCACTTT
TRBD2 | TRBJ2-1 | once | TRBV7-9 | CASSFWLAGNNEQFF | TGTGCCAGCAGCTTTTGGCTAGCGGGGAACAATGAGCAGTTCTTC
- | TRBJ1-2 | - | TRBV19 | CASSIDPQALNYGYTF | TGTGCCAGTAGTATAGATCCCCAGGCACTGAACTATGGCTACACCTTC
- | TRBJ2-1 | - | TRBV28 | CASRSSYNEQFF | TGTGCCAGCAGAAGCTCCTACAATGAGCAGTTCTTC
- | TRBJ2-5 | - | TRBV7-9 | CASSLLPLEEQYF | TGTGCCAGCAGCCTCCTCCCTCTAGAGGAGCAGTACTTC
- | TRBJ1-6 | - | TRBV5-4 | CASSLAGAGFRSSPLHF | TGTGCCAGCAGCTTAGCGGGGGCGGGGTTTCGGAGTTCACCCCTCCACTTT
- | TRBJ2-7 | - | TRBV2 | CASSRQAGSYEQYF | TGTGCCAGCAGTAGACAGGCCGGCTCCTACGAGCAGTACTTC